These T cell receptor beta chains were read from a single sample in a study of cytotoxic CD8 clonotypes in ibrutinib-treated CLL. Measured with immunoSEQ multiplex PCR; TCRdb has only the in-frame clones, and not every one. The sample shows over 120,000 clones, about 70% of them seen only once. This specimen consisted of PBMCs, obtained after 24 months of ibrutinib treatment. All receptors come from a human donor with chronic lymphocytic leukemia. The CDR3 runs from the conserved cysteine through the conserved F or W. The order of the fields is V gene, J gene, D gene, clone size, CDR3 DNA, CDR3 protein. A D gene is named only where the DNA matches it firmly. Rows may omit the clone size; those that give it use once, few, many or a size class.

TRBV28	TRBJ2-1	.	once	TGTGCCAGCAGTTCCCCCGAATCTAAATACAATGAGCAGTTCTTC	CASSSPESKYNEQFF
TRBV4-2	TRBJ2-7	.	.	TGTGCCAGCAGCCAAGGCAGGGGGGGGACCTACGAGCAGTACTTC	CASSQGRGGTYEQYF
TRBV7-2	TRBJ2-7	TRBD2	.	TGTGCCAGCAGGGAGGGCGGGAGCCAATGGGAGCAGTACTTC	CASREGGSQWEQYF
TRBV5-1	TRBJ2-1	TRBD2	.	TGCGCCAGCAGTCGAGATGTAGCGGGATACAATGAGCAGTTCTTC	CASSRDVAGYNEQFF
TRBV4-3	TRBJ2-1	TRBD2	.	TGCGCCAGCAGCCAAGCGTGGGGGGGGACCCTATACAATGAGCAGTTCTTC	CASSQAWGGTLYNEQFF
TRBV28	TRBJ2-6	TRBD1	.	TGTGCCAGCAGTACAGGGGGCTCTGGGGCCAACGTCCTGACTTTC	CASSTGGSGANVLTF
TRBV28	TRBJ1-1	.	few	TGTGCCAGCAGACGGAGGGAGAACACTGAAGCTTTCTTT	CASRRRENTEAFF
TRBV6-5	TRBJ1-2	TRBD1	.	TGTGCCAGCAGTTACTCCGGACAGGGAGGAGGCTACACCTTC	CASSYSGQGGGYTF
TRBV6-6	TRBJ2-1	TRBD2	.	TGTGCCAGCAGTTACCTCCGGGGGGGCAGCCACAATGAGCAGTTCTTC	CASSYLRGGSHNEQFF
TRBV27	TRBJ2-3	.	.	TGTGCCAGCGGTGGGGACCCCACAGATACGCAGTATTTT	CASGGDPTDTQYF
TRBV7-7	TRBJ2-5	.	.	TGTGCCAGCAGCTCGGGACCCCGGGGAGAGACCCAGTACTTC	CASSSGPRGETQYF
TRBV5-1	TRBJ2-1	.	few	TGCGCCAGCAGCTTCGGGGACAATGAGCAGTTCTTC	CASSFGDNEQFF
TRBV27	TRBJ2-5	.	few	TGTGCCAGCAGTTTATCGGTGCGGGGCAGCCCAATTCAAGAGACCCAGTACTTC	CASSLSVRGSPIQETQYF
TRBV5-1	TRBJ1-4	.	.	TGCGCCAGCAGCTTGGGGCCGCAGGGGGAAAAACTGTTTTTT	CASSLGPQGEKLFF
TRBV2	TRBJ1-2	TRBD1	once	TGTGCCAGCAGCCCCCCAGGGGGGGGCTATGGCTACACCTTC	CASSPPGGGYGYTF
TRBV5-6	TRBJ2-1	TRBD2	.	TGTGCCAGCAGCGTACCACTAGCGGGGTACTACAATGAGCAGTTCTTC	CASSVPLAGYYNEQFF
TRBV20-1	TRBJ2-3	.	.	TGCAGCCCTGAGGGGGATACGCAGTATTTT	CSPEGDTQYF
TRBV6-5	TRBJ1-5	TRBD1	.	TGTGCCAGCGGGGACAGGGCGTCCAATCAGCCCCAGCATTTT	CASGDRASNQPQHF
TRBV27	TRBJ1-5	TRBD1	few	TGTGCCAGCAGTCAGGGACAGGGCAATCAGCCCCAGCATTTT	CASSQGQGNQPQHF
TRBV2	TRBJ1-2	TRBD1	.	TGTGCCAGCACCGAGGGTCCCGGGACAGGGGCCTATGGCTACACCTTC	CASTEGPGTGAYGYTF
TRBV4-3	TRBJ2-1	.	few	TGCGCCAGCAGCCTGGATGGCGTGGGCGAGCAGTTCTTC	CASSLDGVGEQFF
TRBV6-5	TRBJ1-4	.	.	TGTGCCAGCAGTTATGCCAATGAAAAACTGTTTTTT	CASSYANEKLFF
TRBV7-2	TRBJ2-2	.	.	TGTGCCAGCAGCTTTTGGGGGCCAAACACCGGGGAGCTGTTTTTT	CASSFWGPNTGELFF
TRBV11-2	TRBJ2-7	.	.	TGTGCCAGCAGCCCCGGGTGGGACGAGCAGTACTTC	CASSPGWDEQYF
TRBV29-1	TRBJ2-3	TRBD2	.	TGCAGCGTCGAACCGGGGGGGGATACGCAGTATTTT	CSVEPGGDTQYF
TRBV9	TRBJ1-5	.	.	TGTGCCAGCAGCCCCAGGGAGGGCAATCAGCCCCAGCATTTT	CASSPREGNQPQHF
TRBV6-5	TRBJ2-5	.	.	TGTGCCAGCAGCCCCGGCCACCTTGTAGAGACCCAGTACTTC	CASSPGHLVETQYF
TRBV12-5	TRBJ1-2	.	.	TGTGCTAGTGGTTTTGAGGTACAGGGTGACTATGGCTACACCTTC	CASGFEVQGDYGYTF